This TCR beta chain was captured by sequencing in a study of Graves' ophthalmopathy and Graves' hyperthyroidism. Background on the study: Untreated patients at initial diagnosis provided peripheral blood.

The CDR3 has 13 amino acids. Looked up from germline, CDR1 is MNHNS and CDR2 is SASEGT. The V and J ends lost 5 bases and 3 bases respectively, with 10 bases between them. Transcripts of RNA were the source for amplifying TCR beta CDR3 regions. In the first round, RT-PCR was carried out with HTBI primers, and a multiplex PCR formed the second round. TCRdb passed the multiplex PCR reads through MiXCR, listing each CDR3 protein once. This sample has 500,000 to 800,000 distinct CDR3 sequences; roughly 41% occur once, and the top ten carry over 2.5%. This clonotype was found a few times. This receptor was identified in an adult man with Graves' ophthalmopathy. This chain joins TRBV6-1 and TRBJ1-1; D is unclear. Material: peripheral blood. CDR3 DNA sequence: TGTGCCAGCAGTTATTTTTGGGACACTGAAGCTTTCTTT. Residues: CASSYFWDTEAFF.